Listed below are T cell receptor beta chains from one sample, sequenced in a study of PD-1 blockade in classical Hodgkin lymphoma. Repertoires were generated with immunoSEQ multiplex PCR, while TCRdb's copy carries only in-frame clones and drops some. The data show some 95,000 clones, with less than 95% seen just once and about 2.9% held by the top ten. The material was peripheral blood mononuclear cells (PBMCs), obtained before the fourth cycle of nivolumab. These receptors were obtained from a human donor with classical Hodgkin lymphoma. The CDR3 runs from the conserved cysteine through the conserved F or W. The D gene is left open where the match is weak. Clone size is not always given. Where it is, it says once, few, many or a class for expanded clones.

v_gene,d_gene,abundance,j_gene,CDR3aa,CDR3nt
TRBV7-2,.,.,TRBJ1-5,CASSLIAPGGPQHF,TGTGCCAGCAGCTTAATAGCACCCGGGGGGCCCCAGCATTTT
TRBV7-2,.,.,TRBJ2-7,CASSFGARTYEQYF,TGTGCCAGCAGCTTCGGGGCCCGTACCTACGAGCAGTACTTC
TRBV4-3,.,.,TRBJ2-1,CASSPLPSGEPLGEQFF,TGCGCCAGCAGCCCTCTTCCCTCTGGGGAACCCTTAGGAGAGCAGTTCTTC
TRBV9,TRBD2,.,TRBJ2-5,CASSATGLAGVGETQYF,TGTGCCAGCAGCGCCACTGGACTAGCGGGCGTGGGTGAGACCCAGTACTTC
TRBV19,TRBD1,.,TRBJ2-7,CASTPRQGPYEQYF,TGTGCCTCTACTCCTCGACAGGGGCCCTACGAGCAGTACTTC
TRBV7-2,TRBD1,.,TRBJ2-7,CASSPNRGTYEQYF,TGTGCCAGCAGCCCCAACAGGGGTACCTACGAGCAGTACTTC
TRBV29-1,.,.,TRBJ1-3,CSVEADGGNTIYF,TGCAGCGTTGAGGCGGACGGAGGAAACACCATATATTTT
TRBV9,.,.,TRBJ1-1,CASSVGANTEAFF,TGTGCCAGCAGCGTAGGAGCGAACACTGAAGCTTTCTTT
TRBV9,TRBD1,.,TRBJ2-7,CASSVGQGAGYEQYF,TGTGCCAGCAGCGTCGGACAGGGGGCCGGCTACGAGCAGTACTTC
TRBV7-3,.,once,TRBJ2-5,CASSPGRGTASYQETQYF,TGTGCCAGCAGCCCCGGGAGGGGGACAGCCTCTTACCAAGAGACCCAGTACTTC
TRBV4-1,.,.,TRBJ2-1,CASSLGQTPIYNEQFF,TGCGCCAGCAGCCTCGGACAGACTCCTATTTACAATGAGCAGTTCTTC
TRBV7-2,.,.,TRBJ2-1,CASSLTGLPINEQFF,TGTGCCAGCAGCCTCACCGGACTACCGATCAATGAGCAGTTCTTC
TRBV29-1,.,.,TRBJ1-1,CSVEEGGTEAFF,TGCAGCGTTGAAGAGGGAGGGACTGAAGCTTTCTTT
TRBV7-9,.,.,TRBJ1-1,CASSFESNLGAFF,TGTGCCAGCAGCTTCGAATCCAACCTGGGAGCTTTCTTT
TRBV9,.,.,TRBJ1-2,CASMAEHYGYTF,TGTGCCAGCATGGCAGAACACTATGGCTACACCTTC
TRBV7-6,TRBD1,once,TRBJ1-1,CASSSTPRGQGRRGTEAFF,TGTGCCAGCAGCTCCACCCCTCGCGGACAGGGACGCCGGGGCACTGAAGCTTTCTTT
TRBV18,.,.,TRBJ2-7,CASSPSGQGGTYEQYF,TGTGCCAGCTCACCATCGGGGCAAGGGGGGACCTACGAGCAGTACTTC
TRBV18,.,.,TRBJ2-7,CASSPTLGTYEQYF,TGTGCCAGCTCACCTACTTTGGGGACCTACGAGCAGTACTTC
TRBV27,.,.,TRBJ1-5,CASSFNGGRQPQHF,TGTGCCAGCAGTTTTAACGGGGGGAGGCAGCCCCAGCATTTT
TRBV18,TRBD1,.,TRBJ1-2,CASSPLRDSYGYTF,TGTGCCAGCTCACCCCTAAGGGACAGCTATGGCTACACCTTC
TRBV11-3,.,.,TRBJ2-7,CASSLLSPEQYF,TGTGCCAGCAGCTTATTGAGTCCCGAGCAGTACTTC
TRBV21-1,.,.,TRBJ1-3,CASSKRANTIYF,TGTGCCAGCAGCAAGCGGGCGAACACCATATATTTT
TRBV19,.,once,TRBJ1-4,CASNRGGNEKLFF,TGTGCCAGTAATCGAGGGGGGAATGAAAAACTGTTTTTT
TRBV15,.,.,TRBJ1-4,CATSRGISGQGEKLFF,TGTGCCACCAGCAGAGGAATATCAGGGCAAGGTGAAAAACTGTTTTTT
TRBV30,.,once,TRBJ2-2,CAWTPSVNGELFF,TGTGCCTGGACCCCTAGTGTGAACGGGGAGCTGTTTTTT
TRBV4-2,.,few,TRBJ1-1,CASSQVTGNMFF,TGTGCCAGCAGCCAAGTCACAGGGAATATGTTCTTT
TRBV10-2,.,.,TRBJ2-3,CASIVGESTDTQYF,TGCGCCAGCATCGTGGGGGAGAGCACAGATACGCAGTATTTT
TRBV28,TRBD1,.,TRBJ2-2,CASRAMLGQGGTGELFF,TGTGCCAGCAGGGCGATGTTGGGACAGGGAGGCACCGGGGAGCTGTTTTTT
TRBV5-6,.,.,TRBJ2-2,CASSLAAWTGELFF,TGTGCCAGCAGCTTGGCCGCGTGGACCGGGGAGCTGTTTTTT
TRBV19,.,.,TRBJ1-1,CASSIKQYPNTEAFF,TGTGCCAGTAGTATCAAACAGTACCCGAACACTGAAGCTTTCTTT
TRBV15,.,.,TRBJ2-7,CATSRGGWGAGSSYEQYF,TGTGCCACCAGCAGAGGGGGATGGGGCGCGGGGTCCTCCTACGAGCAGTACTTC
TRBV6-5,.,.,TRBJ2-1,CASSTRRRDNEQFF,TGTGCCAGCAGTACCCGCCGTCGGGACAATGAGCAGTTCTTC
TRBV7-9,.,.,TRBJ2-3,CASSRTLDTDTQYF,TGTGCCAGCAGCCGGACGCTAGACACAGATACGCAGTATTTT
TRBV6-5,.,.,TRBJ2-1,CASRGPGTNNEQFF,TGTGCCAGCAGAGGACCGGGAACTAACAATGAGCAGTTCTTC
TRBV6-6,.,.,TRBJ1-4,CASSYSSWTGGEKLFF,TGTGCCAGCAGTTACTCGTCATGGACGGGGGGTGAAAAACTGTTTTTT
TRBV29-1,.,.,TRBJ2-5,CSGLSPLWGTQYF,TGCAGCGGCCTTTCCCCTTTATGGGGGACCCAGTACTTC
TRBV6-4,.,few,TRBJ1-6,CASSDSGGSPLHF,TGTGCCAGCAGTGACTCGGGGGGGTCACCCCTCCACTTT
TRBV5-1,TRBD1,.,TRBJ1-3,CASSLRQGAAGNTIYF,TGCGCCAGCAGCTTGAGACAGGGAGCGGCGGGAAACACCATATATTTT
TRBV27,.,.,TRBJ1-3,CASRPKVLSGNTIYF,TGTGCCAGCAGACCCAAGGTACTCTCTGGAAACACCATATATTTT
TRBV4-2,.,.,TRBJ2-3,CASSQGAVDRDTQYF,TGTGCCAGCAGCCAAGGGGCCGTAGATCGGGATACGCAGTATTTT
TRBV15,.,.,TRBJ1-1,CATSRGMNTEAFF,TGTGCCACCAGCAGAGGGATGAACACTGAAGCTTTCTTT
TRBV30,TRBD2,.,TRBJ2-1,CAWSRLAGRDEQFF,TGTGCCTGGAGTAGACTAGCGGGTAGAGATGAGCAGTTCTTC
TRBV7-6,.,few,TRBJ1-1,CASSLAPGRGAEAFF,TGTGCCAGCAGCTTGGCTCCGGGACGGGGGGCTGAAGCTTTCTTT